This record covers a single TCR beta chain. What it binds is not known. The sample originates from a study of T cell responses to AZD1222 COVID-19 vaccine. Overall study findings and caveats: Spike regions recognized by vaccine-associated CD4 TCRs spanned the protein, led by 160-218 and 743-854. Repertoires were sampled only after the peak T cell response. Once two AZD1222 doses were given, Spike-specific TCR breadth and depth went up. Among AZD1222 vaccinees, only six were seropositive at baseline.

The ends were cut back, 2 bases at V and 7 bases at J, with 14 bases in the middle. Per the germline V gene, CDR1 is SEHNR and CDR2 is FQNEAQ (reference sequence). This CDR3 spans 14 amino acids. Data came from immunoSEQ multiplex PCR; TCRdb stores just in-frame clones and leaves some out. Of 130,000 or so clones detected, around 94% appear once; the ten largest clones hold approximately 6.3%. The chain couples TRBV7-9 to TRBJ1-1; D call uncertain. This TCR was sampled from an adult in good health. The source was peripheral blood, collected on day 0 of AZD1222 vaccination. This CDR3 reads CASSLSRLADEAFF. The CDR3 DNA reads TGTGCCAGCAGCTTATCCAGACTGGCGGATGAAGCTTTCTTT.